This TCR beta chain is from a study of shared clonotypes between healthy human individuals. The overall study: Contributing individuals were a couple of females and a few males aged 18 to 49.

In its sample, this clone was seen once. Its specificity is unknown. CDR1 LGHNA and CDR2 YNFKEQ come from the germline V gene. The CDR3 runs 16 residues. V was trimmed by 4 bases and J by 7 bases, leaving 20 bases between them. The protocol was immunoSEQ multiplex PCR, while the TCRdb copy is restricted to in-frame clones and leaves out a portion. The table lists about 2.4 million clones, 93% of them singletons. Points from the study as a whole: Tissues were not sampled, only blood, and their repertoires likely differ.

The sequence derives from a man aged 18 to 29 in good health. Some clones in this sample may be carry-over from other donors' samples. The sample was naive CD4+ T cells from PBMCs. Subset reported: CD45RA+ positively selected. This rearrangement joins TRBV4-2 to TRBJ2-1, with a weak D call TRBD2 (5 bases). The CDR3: CASSLPRDPVRNEQFF. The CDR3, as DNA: TGTGCCAGCAGCCTTCCCCGGGATCCGGTACGTAATGAGCAGTTCTTC.